The 29 T cell receptor beta chains listed next were all sequenced from one sample in a study of T cell responses to AZD1222 COVID-19 vaccine. TCRdb keeps only in-frame clones here, not all; method: immunoSEQ multiplex PCR. The sample shows 100,000 to 150,000 clones, 65% to 90% of them seen only once. The sample was peripheral blood, taken 28 days after the second dose of the MenACWY control vaccine. Source of these receptors: an adult who received the MenACWY meningococcal vaccine as a control.

The gene calls are TRBV7-9 and TRBJ2-1; D unclear. This CDR3 is 12 amino acids long. Germline V gives CDR1 SEHNR, CDR2 FQNEAQ (reference sequence). Trimming left V 5 bases short and J 3 bases short, with 5 bases between. The DNA for the CDR3 is TGTGCCAGCAGCAGAGACTACAATGAGCAGTTCTTC. Its translation: CASSRDYNEQFF.

The chain has TRBV9 and TRBJ1-2, with D hard to call. CDR3 length equals 14 residues. V was trimmed by 0 bases and J by 5 bases, leaving 11 bases between them. Germline V gene sequence: CDR1 SGDLS, CDR2 YYNGEE. The CDR3 sequence is CASSVDGTWYGYTF. CDR3 DNA: TGTGCCAGCAGCGTAGACGGCACATGGTATGGCTACACCTTC. The entire variable domain, with the rest obtained from reference TRBV9 and TRBJ1-2, is as follows: DSGVTQTPKHLITATGQRVTLRCSPRSGDLSVYWYQQSLDQGLQFLIQYYNGEERAKGNILERFSAQQFPDLHSELNLSSLELGDSALYFCASSVDGTWYGYTFGSGTRLTVV.

The chain has TRBV6-5 and TRBJ1-2; a possible D gene is TRBD1 (5 bases). The CDR3 is made up of 13 amino acids. From germline, CDR1 is MNHEY and CDR2 SVGAGI. Trimming removed 5 bases from V and 3 bases from J, with 10 bases in between. The DNA of the CDR3 is TGTGCCAGCAGTCCGGGGGGGGACTATGGCTACACCTTC. Translated, it gives CASSPGGDYGYTF.

The V call is TRBV9, the J call TRBJ1-2; TRBD1 agrees at 9 bases. With 1 base clipped from V and 6 bases from J, the junction kept 4 bases outside the gene matches. Looked up from germline, CDR1 is SGDLS and CDR2 is YYNGEE. There are 14 residues in the CDR3. The CDR3: CASSVTTGGNGYTF. The CDR3 DNA sequence: TGTGCCAGCAGCGTAACGACAGGGGGAAATGGCTACACCTTC.

The chain has TRBV7-9 and TRBJ2-3; D not resolved. CDR1 and CDR2 from the germline V gene are SEHNR and FQNEAQ (reference sequence). This CDR3 has 13 amino acids. With 6 bases removed from V and 6 bases from J, the gap between germline ends came to 13 bases. This CDR3 reads CASRQGLDDTQYF. CDR3 coding DNA: TGTGCCAGCAGGCAAGGGTTGGATGATACGCAGTATTTT.

The chain uses TRBV5-1 and TRBJ1-2; 7 bases align to TRBD1. Looked up from germline, CDR1 is SGHRS and CDR2 is YFSETQ. V was clipped by 3 bases and J by 9 bases; unmatched bases: 8. This CDR3 region has 13 residues. DNA for the CDR3: TGCGCCAGCAGCTCGGGACAGATCCTTCGCTACACCTTC. Its protein is CASSSGQILRYTF.

J is TRBJ1-4 and V is TRBV9; 8 bases map to TRBD1. Germline V CDR1 and CDR2: SGDLS, YYNGEE. Trimming at V came to 4 bases and at J to 6 bases, leaving 8 bases not matched to a gene. This CDR3 has 15 amino acids. CDR3 bases: TGTGCCAGCAGCTTACGGACAGGGTGGGATGAAAAACTGTTTTTT. Translation: CASSLRTGWDEKLFF.

V gene TRBV4-1 combines with J gene TRBJ1-2; 8 bases fit TRBD1. The CDR3 sequence is 16 residues long. Germline V CDR1 and CDR2: MGHRA, YSYEKL. The trim removed 8 bases at V and 2 bases at J, leaving 13 bases unmatched. The CDR3, as DNA: TGCGCCAGCCACGGAAGGGGACAGGAGATAAACTATGGCTACACCTTC. Its translation: CASHGRGQEINYGYTF.

This clone was seen a handful of times. The CDR3 loop reads CASSYRAGDLNIQYF. CDR3 nucleotide sequence: TGTGCCAGCAGTTACAGGGCAGGGGATTTGAACATTCAGTACTTC. The chain is built from TRBV6-2 or TRBV6-3 and TRBJ2-4; TRBD1 is a possible D gene (6 bases). In germline, CDR1 is MNHEY, CDR2 SVGEGT. This CDR3 spans 15 amino acids. V was trimmed by 2 bases and J by 7 bases, leaving 15 bases between them.

The V call is TRBV6-5, the J call TRBJ1-1, with D maybe TRBD1 (5 bases). Germline CDR1 reads MNHEY; CDR2 reads SVGAGI. The CDR3 runs 13 residues. Deletions cut 5 bases from V and 3 bases from J, with 10 bases between. The CDR3 here is CASSKWGDTEAFF. The CDR3 coding sequence is TGTGCCAGCAGTAAATGGGGGGACACTGAAGCTTTCTTT.

This chain uses TRBV29-1 with TRBJ1-2; D is ambiguous. Trimming took off 3 bases at V and 6 bases at J, with 14 bases between the two ends. The CDR3 sequence is 13 residues long. Looked up from germline, CDR1 is SQVTM and CDR2 is ANQGSEA. This chain's CDR3 is CSVERPLRHGYTF. For the CDR3, the DNA is TGCAGCGTTGAGCGACCGTTGAGGCATGGCTACACCTTC.

This sequence joins TRBV15 and TRBJ1-4, with no clear D. Looked up from germline, CDR1 is LNHNV and CDR2 is YYDKDF (reference sequence). The CDR3 length is 16 residues. Deletions cut 0 bases from V and 4 bases from J, with 12 bases between. In DNA form, the CDR3 reads TGTGCCACCAGCAGAGATTCCCAGACGGGTAATGAAAAACTGTTTTTT. Translated, it gives CATSRDSQTGNEKLFF. The full variable domain, its missing parts supplied by reference TRBV15 and TRBJ1-4, is DAMVIQNPRYQVTQFGKPVTLSCSQTLNHNVMYWYQQKSSQAPKLLFHYYDKDFNNEADTPDNFQSRRPNTSFCFLDIRSPGLGDTAMYLCATSRDSQTGNEKLFFGSGTQLSVL.

The chain recombines TRBV28 with TRBJ2-1; 7 bases align to TRBD2. With 7 bases clipped from V and 4 bases from J, the junction kept 7 bases outside the gene matches. The CDR3 is 14 residues long. Per germline, CDR1 MDHEN and CDR2 SYDVKM. The CDR3 bases are TGTGCCAGCACCCCGGGAGGAGAATACAATGAGCAGTTCTTC. It encodes CASTPGGEYNEQFF. The complete variable domain, with remaining parts taken from reference TRBV28 and TRBJ2-1, reads DVKVTQSSRYLVKRTGEKVFLECVQDMDHENMFWYRQDPGLGLRLIYFSYDVKMKEKGDIPEGYSVSREKKERFSLILESASTNQTSMYLCASTPGGEYNEQFFGPGTRLTVL.

The chain couples TRBV28 to TRBJ1-2; no firm D call. V was trimmed by 1 base and J by 4 bases, leaving 13 bases between them. Germline V gives CDR1 MDHEN, CDR2 SYDVKM. This CDR3 is 15 amino acids long. CDR3 protein: CASSLSSATLYGYTF. CDR3 in DNA: TGTGCCAGCAGTTTATCGTCGGCCACCCTCTATGGCTACACCTTC.

This chain uses TRBV5-5 with TRBJ2-3; 12 bases fit TRBD2. The CDR3 covers 16 residues. V was pared by 4 bases and J by 2 bases, with 5 bases of the junction left unmatched. CDR1 and CDR2 from the germline V gene are SGHKS and YYEKEE (reference sequence). CDR3 nucleotide sequence: TGTGCCAGCAGCCCAAGACTAGCGGGGGCCACAGATACGCAGTATTTT. Encoded protein: CASSPRLAGATDTQYF. The full variable domain, completed using reference TRBV5-5 and TRBJ2-3, is DAGVTQSPTHLIKTRGQQVTLRCSPISGHKSVSWYQQVLGQGPQFIFQYYEKEERGRGNFPDRFSARQFPNYSSELNVNALLLGDSALYLCASSPRLAGATDTQYFGPGTRLTVL.

This clone was recorded once. The gene calls are TRBV29-1 and TRBJ2-4, with 11 bases lining up with TRBD1. Trimming at V came to 6 bases and at J to 6 bases, leaving 4 bases not matched to a gene. The germline CDR1 and CDR2 sequences are SQVTM and ANQGSEA. The CDR3 runs 13 residues. CDR3 residues: CSVPGQGGNIQYF. Written as DNA, the CDR3 is TGCAGCGTCCCGGGACAGGGGGGAAACATTCAGTACTTC. Full variable domain (rest looked up from reference TRBV29-1 and TRBJ2-4): SAVISQKPSRDICQRGTSLTIQCQVDSQVTMMFWYRQQPGQSLTLIATANQGSEATYESGFVIDKFPISRPNLTFSTLTVSNMSPEDSSIYLCSVPGQGGNIQYFGAGTRLSVL.

In its sample, this clone was seen once. CDR3 in DNA: TGTGCCACCAGCAGAGCACAGGGGGCTACTAACTATGGCTACACCTTC. This gives the protein CATSRAQGATNYGYTF. This chain uses TRBV15 with TRBJ1-2; TRBD1 agrees at 9 bases. The CDR3 contains 16 residues. Germline V gives CDR1 LNHNV, CDR2 YYDKDF (reference sequence). The V segment lost 1 base and the J segment 0 bases; nucleotides outside the gene matches: 3.

The CDR3, as DNA: TGTGCCTGGAGTGACTTACTTAACTATGGCTACACCTTC. This gives the protein CAWSDLLNYGYTF. The J gene is TRBJ1-2, the V gene TRBV30, with D unclear. The CDR3 sequence is 13 residues long. The ends were cut back, 1 base at V and 1 base at J, with 7 bases in the middle. Looked up from germline, CDR1 is GTSNPN and CDR2 is SVGIG (reference sequence).

The chain uses TRBV24-1 and TRBJ2-3, with D perhaps matching TRBD2 (5 bases). CDR1 and CDR2 from the germline V gene are KGHDR and SFDVKD. The CDR3 consists of 15 residues. Deletions cut 6 bases from V and 4 bases from J, with 16 bases between. In DNA, the CDR3 is TGTGCCACCAGTCAGACGGGCGGAGGAGCAGATACGCAGTATTTT. It specifies CATSQTGGGADTQYF.

This clone was observed a single time. V and J are TRBV5-1 and TRBJ1-1; D unresolved. The CDR3 is made up of 11 amino acids. V was trimmed by 5 bases and J by 9 bases, leaving 11 bases between them. CDR1 and CDR2 from the germline V gene are SGHRS and YFSETQ. The CDR3 is CASSLSNQAFF. The DNA of the CDR3 is TGCGCCAGCAGTCTCTCCAACCAAGCTTTCTTT.

The chain joins TRBV5-1 to TRBJ1-2; D possibly corresponds to TRBD1 (6 bases). Trimming took off 0 bases at V and 7 bases at J, with 10 bases between the two ends. This CDR3 is built from 13 residues. In germline, CDR1 is SGHRS, CDR2 YFSETQ. CDR3 loop: CASSLGQAAGYTF. In DNA, the CDR3 is TGCGCCAGCAGCTTGGGACAGGCGGCTGGCTACACCTTC.

J is TRBJ1-4 and V is TRBV11-3, with D maybe TRBD1 (5 bases). CDR3 length: 14 residues. Per germline, CDR1 SGHNT and CDR2 YENEEA. Trimming removed 1 base at V and 8 bases at J, with 11 bases between. The CDR3 DNA follows: TGTGCCAGCAGCTTAGGGGGCGTCGGGGAAAAACTGTTTTTT. This encodes CASSLGGVGEKLFF.

The chain joins TRBV5-5 to TRBJ2-7, with 9 positions matching TRBD2. The V and J ends lost 1 base and 0 bases, in that order; junction bases with no gene match: 8. Looked up from germline, CDR1 is SGHKS and CDR2 is YYEKEE (reference sequence). CDR3 size: 17 residues. The CDR3 sequence: CASSLTAGGPPSYEQYF. CDR3 nucleotide sequence: TGTGCCAGCAGCTTGACAGCGGGAGGTCCCCCCTCCTACGAGCAGTACTTC. Drawing the rest from reference TRBV5-5 and TRBJ2-7, the complete variable domain is DAGVTQSPTHLIKTRGQQVTLRCSPISGHKSVSWYQQVLGQGPQFIFQYYEKEERGRGNFPDRFSARQFPNYSSELNVNALLLGDSALYLCASSLTAGGPPSYEQYFGPGTRLTVT.

The CDR3 loop is CASSYAGWGDHQGNEQFF. The CDR3 region has the DNA TGTGCCAGCAGTTACGCAGGGTGGGGAGACCACCAGGGCAATGAGCAGTTCTTC. The J gene is TRBJ2-1, the V gene TRBV27, with D perhaps TRBD1 or TRBD2 (5 bases each). V lost 4 bases and J 6 bases, leaving 25 bases between the germline ends. There are 18 residues in the CDR3. Germline values: CDR1 MNHEY, CDR2 SMNVEV (reference sequence).

The chain carries TRBV6-5 and TRBJ2-7, with D tentatively TRBD2 (6 bases). There are 14 residues in the CDR3. Trimming took 5 bases from V and 3 from J, leaving 14 bases between them. CDR1 and CDR2 from the germline V gene are MNHEY and SVGAGI. CDR3 DNA: TGTGCCAGCAGTCTGGGGGTCGGGGGCTACGAGCAGTACTTC. Protein: CASSLGVGGYEQYF.

The chain joins TRBV19 to TRBJ1-2; 9 bases map to TRBD1. Germline V gene sequence: CDR1 LNHDA, CDR2 SQIVND (reference sequence). CDR3 length: 14 amino acids. The junction had 6 bases not matched to a gene; V was cut back by 5 bases and J by 5 bases. CDR3 sequence: CASSPPGQGYGYTF. The CDR3 DNA reads as TGTGCCAGTAGTCCACCGGGACAGGGTTATGGCTACACCTTC.

V is TRBV3-1 (or the pseudogene TRBV3-2) and J is TRBJ1-5, with TRBD1 as a possible D gene (6 bases). The germline V and J ends were trimmed by 0 bases and 0 bases, with 9 bases remaining between them. The CDR3 runs to 16 residues. The germline gives CDR1 LGHDT, CDR2 YNNKEL (reference sequence). For the CDR3, the DNA is TGTGCCAGCAGCCAAGATGGGGGCTATAGCAATCAGCCCCAGCATTTT. Translating gives CASSQDGGYSNQPQHF.

This chain uses TRBV11-2 with TRBJ2-1, with 11 bases fitting TRBD2. This CDR3 comprises 15 residues. The germline CDR1 and CDR2 sequences are SGHAT and FQNNGV. J lost 7 bases, V lost 4 bases, and 6 bases had no gene match. The CDR3 region is CASSYNSGRGNEQFF. The DNA of the CDR3 is TGTGCCAGCAGCTATAATAGCGGGAGGGGGAATGAGCAGTTCTTC.

This sequence joins TRBV5-5 and TRBJ2-7; D may match TRBD1 or TRBD2 (6 bases each). The germline V gene has CDR1 SGHKS and CDR2 YYEKEE (reference sequence). This CDR3 has 16 amino acids. Trimming left V 0 bases short and J 4 bases short, with 17 bases between. CDR3 sequence: CASSLVGGEPVYEQYV. CDR3 bases: TGTGCCAGCAGCTTGGTGGGGGGCGAACCCGTATACGAGCAGTACGTC.